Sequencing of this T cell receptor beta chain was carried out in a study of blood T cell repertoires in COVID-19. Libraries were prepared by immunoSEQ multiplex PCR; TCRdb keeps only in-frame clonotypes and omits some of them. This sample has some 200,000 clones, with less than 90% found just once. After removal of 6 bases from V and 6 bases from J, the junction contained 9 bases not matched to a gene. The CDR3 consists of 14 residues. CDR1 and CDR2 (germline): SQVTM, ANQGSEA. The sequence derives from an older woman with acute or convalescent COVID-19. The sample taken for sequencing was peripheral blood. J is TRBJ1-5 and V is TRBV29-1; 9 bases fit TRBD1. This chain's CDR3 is CSVKTGTGLQPQHF. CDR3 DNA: TGCAGCGTCAAAACGGGGACAGGGCTTCAGCCCCAGCATTTT.